This T cell receptor beta chain was documented in a study of blood T cell repertoires in COVID-19. Background on the study: Acute and convalescent COVID-19 samples came from the United States, Italy and Spain. PBMCs, B-cell-depleted T cells, or T cells provided the cDNA or gDNA that made up the material.

In the authors' workflow: Estimation of nucleated cell counts relied on the amplification of reference gene primers. Method: immunoSEQ multiplex PCR; TCRdb's copy keeps in-frame clones and lacks some. Clonal size and the V and J genes are those of that table, whereas D and trimming came from the DNA. The sample records hundreds of thousands of clones, roughly 85% being singletons. V shed 2 bases, J shed 2 bases, and the junction held 7 bases outside the gene matches. The CDR3 is 15 amino acids. Germline V gene sequence: CDR1 GTSNPN, CDR2 SVGIG (reference sequence). The clonotype was recovered from a woman younger than 30 who had recovered from COVID-19. The sample was peripheral blood. The chain employs TRBV30 and TRBJ2-7; TRBD1 matches at 9 bases. The CDR3 region has the DNA TGTGCCTGGAGTTTTTGGGACAGGGTAACCTACGAGCAGTACTTC. Translation: CAWSFWDRVTYEQYF. Combining the CDR3 with reference TRBV30 and TRBJ2-7 gives the whole variable domain SQTIHQWPATLVQPVGSPLSLECTVEGTSNPNLYWYRQAAGRGLQLLFYSVGIGQISSEVPQNLSASRPQDRQFILSSKKLLLSDSGFYLCAWSFWDRVTYEQYFGPGTRLTVT.